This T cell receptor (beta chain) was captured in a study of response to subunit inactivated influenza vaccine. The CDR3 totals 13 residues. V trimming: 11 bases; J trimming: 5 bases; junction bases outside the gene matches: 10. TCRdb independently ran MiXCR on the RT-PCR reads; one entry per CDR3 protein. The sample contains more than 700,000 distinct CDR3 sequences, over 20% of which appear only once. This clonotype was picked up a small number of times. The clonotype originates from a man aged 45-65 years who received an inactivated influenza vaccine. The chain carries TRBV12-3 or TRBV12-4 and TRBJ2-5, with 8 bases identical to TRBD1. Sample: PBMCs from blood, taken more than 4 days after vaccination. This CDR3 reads CASAAGGRETQYF. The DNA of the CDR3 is TGTGCCTCAGCAGCAGGGGGCAGGGAGACCCAGTACTTC.